Below are 2 T cell receptor beta chains sequenced from a single sample in a study of CD8 T cells in Susac syndrome. Roughly 0.5 to 1 ug RNA was reverse transcribed with random hexamers. In TCRdb, the immunoSEQ multiplex PCR reads were re-called with MiXCR into one record per CDR3 protein. The data hold 160,000 or so distinct CDR3 sequences, with roughly 95% observed a single time. The sequenced sample was CD8+ T cells from PBMCs. The receptors stem from a human donor with multiple sclerosis.

The chain has TRBV27 and TRBJ1-1; possibly TRBD1 for D (6 bases). Trimming cost V 8 bases and J 3 bases, with 25 bases left between them. There are 17 residues in the CDR3. Germline CDR1 and CDR2: MNHEY and SMNVEV (reference sequence). CDR3 in amino acids: CASRTWDKLRGDTEAFF. The CDR3 nucleotides are TGTGCCAGCCGTACCTGGGACAAACTTCGTGGGGACACTGAAGCTTTCTTT.

This chain joins TRBV5-4 and TRBJ2-5, with D perhaps given as TRBD1 or TRBD2 (5 bases each). Trimming shortened V by 2 bases and J by 5 bases, and 19 bases separated the two germline ends. The germline gives CDR1 SGHNT, CDR2 YYREEE (reference sequence). The CDR3 covers 16 residues. The chain's CDR3 is CASSFDIRGAGETQYF. The CDR3 DNA reads as TGTGCCAGCAGCTTCGATATTCGAGGGGCGGGTGAGACCCAGTACTTC.